Sequencing of this T cell receptor beta chain was carried out in a study of control samples from healthy donors and cancer patients. V shed 4 bases and J shed 0 bases, with 12 bases lying between them. The CDR3 sequence is 15 residues long. CDR1 and CDR2 (germline): WNHNN, SYGVQD (reference sequence). Some clones are missing from TCRdb's copy, which holds only in-frame ones; the method was immunoSEQ multiplex PCR. The sample shows 95,000 to 100,000 clones, more than 85% of them seen only once. Sequencing was done on a sample of blood. This sequence was found in a young man in good health. The J gene is TRBJ1-1, the V gene TRBV10-1, with D hard to call. CDR3 in DNA: TGCGCCAGCAGTGCCCTCAGAAGCATGAACACTGAAGCTTTCTTT. This gives the protein CASSALRSMNTEAFF.